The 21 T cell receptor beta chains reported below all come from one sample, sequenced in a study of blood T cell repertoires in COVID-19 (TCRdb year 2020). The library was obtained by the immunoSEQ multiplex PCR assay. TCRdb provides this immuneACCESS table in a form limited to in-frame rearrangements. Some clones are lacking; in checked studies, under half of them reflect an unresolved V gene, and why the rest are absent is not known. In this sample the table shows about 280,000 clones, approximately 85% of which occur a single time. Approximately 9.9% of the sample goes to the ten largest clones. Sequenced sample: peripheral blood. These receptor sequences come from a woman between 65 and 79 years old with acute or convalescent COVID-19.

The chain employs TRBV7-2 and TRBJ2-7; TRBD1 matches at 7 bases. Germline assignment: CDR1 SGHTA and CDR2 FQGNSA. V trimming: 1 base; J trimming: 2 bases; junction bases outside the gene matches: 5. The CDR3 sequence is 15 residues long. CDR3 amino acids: CASSLGGQPTYEQYF. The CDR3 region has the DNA TGTGCCAGCAGCTTAGGGGGACAGCCAACCTACGAGCAGTACTTC.

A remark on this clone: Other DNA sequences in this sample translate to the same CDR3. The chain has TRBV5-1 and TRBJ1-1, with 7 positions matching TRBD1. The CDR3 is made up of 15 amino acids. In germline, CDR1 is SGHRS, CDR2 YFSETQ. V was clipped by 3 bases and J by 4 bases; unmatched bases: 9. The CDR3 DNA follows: TGCGCCAGCAGCTCAGGGGGAGTTCGGGGCACTGAAGCTTTCTTT. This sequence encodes CASSSGGVRGTEAFF.

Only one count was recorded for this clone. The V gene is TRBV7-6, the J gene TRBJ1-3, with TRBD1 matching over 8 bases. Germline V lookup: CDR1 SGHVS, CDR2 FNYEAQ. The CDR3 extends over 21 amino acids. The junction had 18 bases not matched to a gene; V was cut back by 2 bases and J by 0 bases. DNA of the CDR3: TGTGCCAGCAGCTTAAACCCTACCGGGACAGGTGTTAGGGGCTCTGGAAACACCATATATTTT. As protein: CASSLNPTGTGVRGSGNTIYF. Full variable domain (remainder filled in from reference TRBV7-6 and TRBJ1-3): GAGVSQSPRYKVTKRGQDVALRCDPISGHVSLYWYRQALGQGPEFLTYFNYEAQQDKSGLPNDRFSAERPEGSISTLTIQRTEQRDSAMYRCASSLNPTGTGVRGSGNTIYFGEGSWLTVV.

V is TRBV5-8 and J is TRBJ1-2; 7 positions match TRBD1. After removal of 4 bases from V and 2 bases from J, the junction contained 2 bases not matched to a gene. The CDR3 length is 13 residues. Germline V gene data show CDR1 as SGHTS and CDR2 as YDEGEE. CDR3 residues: CASSPTGNYGYTF. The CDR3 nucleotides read TGTGCCAGCAGCCCGACAGGGAACTATGGCTACACCTTC.

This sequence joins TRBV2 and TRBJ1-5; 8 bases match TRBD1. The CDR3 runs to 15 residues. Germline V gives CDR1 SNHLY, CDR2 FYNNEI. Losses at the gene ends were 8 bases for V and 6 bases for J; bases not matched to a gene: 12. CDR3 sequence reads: CASGNLPRGPQPQHF. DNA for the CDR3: TGTGCCAGCGGAAACTTACCCAGGGGGCCTCAGCCCCAGCATTTT.

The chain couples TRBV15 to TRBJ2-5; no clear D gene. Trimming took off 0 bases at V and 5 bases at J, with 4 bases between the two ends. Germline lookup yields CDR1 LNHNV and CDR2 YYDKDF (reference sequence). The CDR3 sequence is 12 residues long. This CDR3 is CATSRDRETQYF. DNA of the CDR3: TGTGCCACCAGCAGAGATCGGGAGACCCAGTACTTC.

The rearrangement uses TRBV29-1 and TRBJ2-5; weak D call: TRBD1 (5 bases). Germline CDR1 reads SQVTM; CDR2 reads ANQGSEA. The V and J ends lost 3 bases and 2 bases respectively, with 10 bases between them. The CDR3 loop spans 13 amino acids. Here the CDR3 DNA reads TGCAGCGTTGACGGACACAGACAAGAGACCCAGTACTTC. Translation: CSVDGHRQETQYF. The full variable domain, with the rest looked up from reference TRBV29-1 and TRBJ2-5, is SAVISQKPSRDICQRGTSLTIQCQVDSQVTMMFWYRQQPGQSLTLIATANQGSEATYESGFVIDKFPISRPNLTFSTLTVSNMSPEDSSIYLCSVDGHRQETQYFGPGTRLLVL.

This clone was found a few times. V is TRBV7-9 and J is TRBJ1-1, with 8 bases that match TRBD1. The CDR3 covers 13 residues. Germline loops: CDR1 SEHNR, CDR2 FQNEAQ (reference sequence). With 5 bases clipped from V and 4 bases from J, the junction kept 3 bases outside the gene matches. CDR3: CASSPGQGTEAFF. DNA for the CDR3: TGTGCCAGCAGCCCTGGACAGGGCACTGAAGCTTTCTTT.

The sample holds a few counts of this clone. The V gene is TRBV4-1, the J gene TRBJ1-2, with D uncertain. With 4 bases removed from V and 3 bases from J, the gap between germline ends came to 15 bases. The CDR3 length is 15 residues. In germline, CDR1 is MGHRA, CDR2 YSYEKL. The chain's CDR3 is CASSPSPARDYGYTF. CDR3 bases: TGCGCCAGCAGCCCAAGTCCAGCGCGGGACTATGGCTACACCTTC.

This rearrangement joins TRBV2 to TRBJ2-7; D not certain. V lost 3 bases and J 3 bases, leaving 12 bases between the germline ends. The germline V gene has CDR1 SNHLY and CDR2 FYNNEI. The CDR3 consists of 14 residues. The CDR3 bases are TGTGCCAGCAGTGACTCCCTCGGAGTCTACGAGCAGTACTTC. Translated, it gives CASSDSLGVYEQYF.

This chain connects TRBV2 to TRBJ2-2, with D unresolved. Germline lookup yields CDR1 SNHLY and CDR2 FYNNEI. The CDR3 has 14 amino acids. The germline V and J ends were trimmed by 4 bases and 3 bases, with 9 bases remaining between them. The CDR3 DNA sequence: TGTGCCAGCAGTGGGCAGGTACACACCGGGGAGCTGTTTTTT. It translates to CASSGQVHTGELFF.

CDR3 in amino acids: CASSAAREVTEAFF. DNA for the CDR3: TGTGCCAGCAGTGCGGCCAGGGAGGTAACTGAAGCTTTCTTT. The gene calls are TRBV28 and TRBJ1-1, with D possibly matching TRBD1 (5 bases). CDR3 length: 14 residues. Looked up from germline, CDR1 is MDHEN and CDR2 is SYDVKM. Trimming cost V 5 bases and J 5 bases, with 15 bases left between them.

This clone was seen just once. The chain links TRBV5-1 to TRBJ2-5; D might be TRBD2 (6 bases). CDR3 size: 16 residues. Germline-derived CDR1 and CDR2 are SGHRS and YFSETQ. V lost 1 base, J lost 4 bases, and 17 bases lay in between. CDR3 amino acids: CASSLKTSQSGETQYF. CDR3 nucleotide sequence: TGCGCCAGCAGCTTGAAAACTAGCCAATCGGGAGAGACCCAGTACTTC.

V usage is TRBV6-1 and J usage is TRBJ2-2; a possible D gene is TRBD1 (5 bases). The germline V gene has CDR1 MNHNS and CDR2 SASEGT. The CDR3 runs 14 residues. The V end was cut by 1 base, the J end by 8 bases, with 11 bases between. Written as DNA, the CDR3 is TGTGCCAGCAGTGAAGGAATCAGGGCAGGGGAGCTGTTTTTT. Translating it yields CASSEGIRAGELFF.

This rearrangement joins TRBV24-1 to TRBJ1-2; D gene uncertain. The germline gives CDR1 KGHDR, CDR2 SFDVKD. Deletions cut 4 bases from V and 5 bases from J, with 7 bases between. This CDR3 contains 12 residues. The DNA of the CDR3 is TGTGCCACCAGTGAGAGGGAGTATGGCTACACCTTC. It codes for CATSEREYGYTF.

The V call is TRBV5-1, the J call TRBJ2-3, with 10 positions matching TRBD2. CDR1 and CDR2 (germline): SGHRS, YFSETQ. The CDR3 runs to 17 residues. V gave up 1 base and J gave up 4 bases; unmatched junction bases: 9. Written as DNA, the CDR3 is TGCGCCAGCAGCTTGCCCTTAGCGGGGGGTCTCCCAGATACGCAGTATTTT. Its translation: CASSLPLAGGLPDTQYF.

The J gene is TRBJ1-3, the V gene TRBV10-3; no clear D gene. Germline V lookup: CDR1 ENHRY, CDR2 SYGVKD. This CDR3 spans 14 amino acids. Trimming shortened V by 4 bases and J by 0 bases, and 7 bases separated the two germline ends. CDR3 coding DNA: TGTGCCATCAGTGCCTTGGCCTCTGGAAACACCATATATTTT. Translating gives CAISALASGNTIYF.

The CDR3 region is CASSHTGANQPQHF. The CDR3 region has the DNA TGCGCCAGCAGCCACACAGGGGCTAATCAGCCCCAGCATTTT. The rearrangement uses TRBV4-1 and TRBJ1-5, with 7 positions matching TRBD1. The CDR3 contains 14 residues. Germline lookup yields CDR1 MGHRA and CDR2 YSYEKL. V dropped 3 bases and J dropped 4; count of bases not matched to a gene: 3.

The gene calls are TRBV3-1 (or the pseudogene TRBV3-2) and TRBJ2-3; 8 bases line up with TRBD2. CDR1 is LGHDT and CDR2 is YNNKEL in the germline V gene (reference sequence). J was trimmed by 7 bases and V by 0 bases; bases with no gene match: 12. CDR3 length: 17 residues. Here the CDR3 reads CASSQDIDGGAWYTQYF. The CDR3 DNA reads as TGTGCCAGCAGCCAAGATATCGACGGGGGGGCGTGGTATACGCAGTATTTT.

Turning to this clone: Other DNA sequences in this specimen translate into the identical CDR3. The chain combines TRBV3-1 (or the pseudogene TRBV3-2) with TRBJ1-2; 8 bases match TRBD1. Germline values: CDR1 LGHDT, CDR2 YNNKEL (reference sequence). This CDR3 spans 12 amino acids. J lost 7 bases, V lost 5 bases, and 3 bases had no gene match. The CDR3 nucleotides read TGTGCCAGCAGCACAGGGACAGGTGGCTACACCTTC. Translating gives CASSTGTGGYTF.

The CDR3 spells CAWRLQIQETQYF. The DNA of the CDR3 is TGTGCCTGGAGATTACAGATTCAAGAGACCCAGTACTTC. This rearrangement joins TRBV30 to TRBJ2-5, with no clear D. Trimming shortened V by 3 bases and J by 2 bases, and 10 bases separated the two germline ends. The CDR3 spans 13 residues. Germline V CDR1 and CDR2: GTSNPN, SVGIG (reference sequence). The whole variable domain, remainder taken from reference TRBV30 and TRBJ2-5, is SQTIHQWPATLVQPVGSPLSLECTVEGTSNPNLYWYRQAAGRGLQLLFYSVGIGQISSEVPQNLSASRPQDRQFILSSKKLLLSDSGFYLCAWRLQIQETQYFGPGTRLLVL.